The 5 T cell receptor beta chains below were found in one sample sequenced in a study of cytomegalovirus exposure and HLA in healthy donors. Assay used: immunoSEQ multiplex PCR; TCRdb lists only in-frame clones, some missing. Counted here are just over 20,000 clones, around 97% occurring once; the ten biggest clones make up about 10%. The sample consisted of PBMCs. The receptor set was obtained from a man younger than 40 in good health and CMV-seropositive.

V usage is TRBV27 and J usage is TRBJ2-2; 7 bases match TRBD1. There are 14 residues in the CDR3. Germline CDR1 MNHEY, CDR2 SMNVEV (reference sequence). Trimming cost V 8 bases and J 0 bases; bases outside gene matches: 3. The DNA for the CDR3 is TGTGCCAGCGGGACAGTCGCGAACACCGGGGAGCTGTTTTTT. Translating it yields CASGTVANTGELFF.

The rearrangement joins TRBV6-6 to TRBJ1-5, with TRBD1 as a possible D gene (6 bases). This CDR3 is built from 15 residues. V dropped 6 bases and J dropped 7 bases, with 19 bases sitting between them. CDR1 is MNHNY and CDR2 is SVGAGI in the germline V gene (reference sequence). The CDR3 is CASRRQDAAYQPQHF. CDR3 nucleotide sequence: TGTGCCAGCAGACGACAGGACGCGGCTTACCAGCCCCAGCATTTT.

J is TRBJ2-7 and V is TRBV5-1; TRBD1 matches at 7 bases. The junction had 4 bases not matched to a gene; V was cut back by 4 bases and J by 3 bases. The CDR3 is 13 amino acids. Germline V CDR1 and CDR2: SGHRS, YFSETQ. Written as DNA, the CDR3 is TGCGCCAGCAGCGCCAGACAGGGCTACGAGCAGTACTTC. Translated: CASSARQGYEQYF.

The chain recombines TRBV14 with TRBJ1-4; D is unresolved. Trimming pared 4 bases from V and 2 bases from J, leaving 14 bases between. This CDR3 has 16 amino acids. Per germline, CDR1 SGHDN and CDR2 FVKESK. DNA of the CDR3: TGTGCCAGCAGCCCATGGAGGAGAGGGACTAATGAAAAACTGTTTTTT. This codes for CASSPWRRGTNEKLFF.

The CDR3 region has the DNA TGTGCCAGCAGCTTACAGGTCGGGACAGGGCTGTTGGGAACCGGGGAGCTGTTTTTT. Its protein product is CASSLQVGTGLLGTGELFF. J is TRBJ2-2 and V is TRBV11-2, with 9 bases that match TRBD1. The V gene's germline CDR1 is SGHAT and CDR2 FQNNGV. The CDR3 has 19 amino acids. Unmatched junction bases numbered 15, after V lost 2 bases and J lost 5 bases.